The entry below describes one TCR beta chain. These data originate in a study of blood T cell repertoires in COVID-19. This CDR3 spans 16 amino acids. Germline loops: CDR1 SGDLS, CDR2 YYNGEE. The ends were cut back, 6 bases at V and 0 bases at J, with 16 bases in the middle. The method was immunoSEQ multiplex PCR; TCRdb's version includes in-frame clones alone and lacks a portion of them. In the table there are some 140,000 clones, about 85% of which are singletons. The specimen was peripheral blood. This receptor was taken from a human donor in a cohort sampled during active COVID-19. This chain connects TRBV9 to TRBJ2-1; D is perhaps TRBD1 (7 bases). CDR3 DNA sequence: TGTGCCAGCACCGAGGGGGCGGGGACCTCCTACAATGAGCAGTTCTTC. Translating it yields CASTEGAGTSYNEQFF.